Presented here are 13 T cell receptor beta chains from one specimen sequenced in a study of sequential checkpoint blockade in melanoma. Data came from immunoSEQ multiplex PCR; TCRdb stores just in-frame clones and leaves some out. Among 10,000 or so clones, approximately 30% were seen once, and the ten largest hold around 26%. Regarding treatment: randomized to nivolumab then ipilimumab (arm A) or the reverse (arm B). The specimen comprised tumor tissue (inferred from file names), sampled from a patient given nivolumab and ipilimumab in sequence. The receptors here all came from a human donor with melanoma.

This clone showed up just a few times. This chain links TRBV6-8 with TRBJ2-1, with 16 positions matching TRBD2. With V trimmed by 5 bases and J by 9 bases, 7 bases remained unmatched. CDR1 is MNHGY, CDR2 SAAAGT, per germline. CDR3 length: 16 amino acids. This chain's CDR3 is CASSGTSGGGSGEQFF. CDR3 nucleotides: TGTGCCAGCAGTGGGACTAGCGGGGGGGGTTCTGGTGAGCAGTTCTTC.

Many counts were recorded for this clone. The V and J genes are TRBV6-8 and TRBJ1-2; the D gene is possibly TRBD1 (5 bases). Germline CDR1 MNHGY, CDR2 SAAAGT. The CDR3 is 17 residues long. V was pared by 6 bases and J by 0 bases, with 20 bases between. The CDR3 DNA reads as TGTGCCAGCAGCTTTTCAACCCTAGGGACGTCTAACTATGGCTACACCTTC. It translates to CASSFSTLGTSNYGYTF.

The chain links TRBV19 to TRBJ1-2, with no clear D. This CDR3 comprises 11 residues. V was cut by 4 bases and J by 8 bases, with 8 bases left in between. CDR1 and CDR2 from the germline V gene are LNHDA and SQIVND (reference sequence). The CDR3 protein is CASSTTGGYTF. In DNA form, the CDR3 reads TGTGCCAGTAGTACGACTGGGGGCTACACCTTC.

This clone has just one count. The gene calls are TRBV30 and TRBJ2-1; 7 bases are shared with TRBD1. Germline CDR1 and CDR2: GTSNPN and SVGIG (reference sequence). CDR3 size: 14 residues. After removal of 5 bases from V and 1 base from J, the junction contained 5 bases not matched to a gene. The CDR3 DNA reads TGTGCCTGGGGACAGGCCAATTCCTACAATGAGCAGTTCTTC. This translates into CAWGQANSYNEQFF.

In its sample, this clone ranks as medium-sized. The chain has TRBV7-1 and TRBJ2-7, with D perhaps assigned TRBD1 or TRBD2 (5 bases each). TRBV7-1 is an ORF for which the function is uncertain. This CDR3 spans 13 amino acids. The V gene lost 5 bases and the J gene lost 4 bases, with 12 bases spanning the gap. CDR3 protein: CASSTGGGYEQYF. In DNA, the CDR3 is TGTGCCAGCAGCACAGGTGGGGGATACGAGCAGTACTTC.

This rearrangement joins TRBV6-8 to TRBJ2-7; 9 bases are a match to TRBD1. The germline V gene encodes CDR1 MNHGY and CDR2 SAAAGT. The CDR3 totals 13 residues. The junction had 7 bases not matched to a gene; V was cut back by 6 bases and J by 7 bases. CDR3 protein: CASSQTDRGEQYF. CDR3 bases: TGTGCCAGCAGCCAAACCGACAGGGGGGAGCAGTACTTC.

This clone was counted at least ten times. The chain uses TRBV6-8 and TRBJ2-3, with D possibly matching TRBD2 (5 bases). Germline V gives CDR1 MNHGY, CDR2 SAAAGT. V lost 2 bases, J lost 6 bases, and 12 bases lay in between. CDR3 length: 14 amino acids. CDR3 protein: CASSYEGVSDTQYF. The CDR3 bases are TGTGCCAGCAGTTACGAGGGAGTCAGCGATACGCAGTATTTT.

This sequence joins TRBV29-1 and TRBJ2-3; no reliable D call. The CDR3 loop spans 12 amino acids. The germline gives CDR1 SQVTM, CDR2 ANQGSEA. The CDR3 DNA is TGCAGTCTGACGACGGTGACAGATACGCAGTATTTT. This codes for CSLTTVTDTQYF.

This clone was seen only a few times. The J gene is TRBJ1-3, the V gene TRBV7-6; D remains ambiguous. The CDR3 is made up of 15 amino acids. CDR1 is SGHVS and CDR2 is FNYEAQ in the germline V gene. V lost 6 bases, J lost 0 bases, and 12 bases lay in between. CDR3 sequence: CASRDGRGSGNTIYF. CDR3 DNA sequence: TGTGCCAGCAGAGACGGCCGGGGCTCTGGAAACACCATATATTTT.

CDR3 loop: CAWSQGALDYGYTF. The CDR3 bases are TGTGCCTGGAGTCAAGGGGCTTTGGACTATGGCTACACCTTC. The J gene is TRBJ1-2, the V gene TRBV30; D might be TRBD1 (5 bases). Germline loops: CDR1 GTSNPN, CDR2 SVGIG (reference sequence). CDR3 size: 14 residues. The V gene lost 2 bases and the J gene lost 3 bases, with 13 bases spanning the gap. Using reference TRBV30 and TRBJ1-2 for the parts outside the CDR3, the full variable domain is SQTIHQWPATLVQPVGSPLSLECTVEGTSNPNLYWYRQAAGRGLQLLFYSVGIGQISSEVPQNLSASRPQDRQFILSSKKLLLSDSGFYLCAWSQGALDYGYTFGSGTRLTVV.

Of note for this clone: The sample contains more than one DNA sequence encoding this CDR3. This chain connects TRBV6-8 to TRBJ1-5, with 9 nucleotides matching TRBD1. CDR1 and CDR2 (germline): MNHGY, SAAAGT. The junction had 1 base not matched to a gene; V was cut back by 6 bases and J by 1 base. This CDR3 has 14 amino acids. This CDR3 reads CASSGTGSNQPQHF. DNA for the CDR3: TGTGCCAGCAGCGGGACAGGGAGCAATCAGCCCCAGCATTTT.

The chain is built from TRBV30 and TRBJ1-2; D is unclear. The CDR3 extends over 14 amino acids. Trimming left V 0 bases short and J 8 bases short, with 16 bases between. Germline lookup yields CDR1 GTSNPN and CDR2 SVGIG (reference sequence). The CDR3 coding sequence is TGTGCCTGGAGTGTTGGTCATGGGGTCCAGGGCTACACCTTC. Its protein is CAWSVGHGVQGYTF.

There are many counts of this clone. The chain joins TRBV11-3 to TRBJ2-7; either TRBD1 or TRBD2 may fit D (6 bases each). The V gene lost 5 bases and the J gene lost 6 bases, with 17 bases spanning the gap. Germline values: CDR1 SGHNT, CDR2 YENEEA. The CDR3 loop spans 14 amino acids. The CDR3 DNA reads as TGTGCCAGCAGCATTGGGGGGCAGGGCGGCGAGCAGTACTTC. Protein: CASSIGGQGGEQYF.